These T cell receptor beta chains were read from a single sample in a study of PD-L1 blockade in urothelial cancer. Clones were sequenced by immunoSEQ multiplex PCR, and TCRdb holds only the in-frame ones, with some missing. The sample yields about 43,000 clones, around four fifths seen once. Material: PBMCs, obtained around atezolizumab (anti-PD-L1) treatment. These receptors came from a man aged 55 to 70 with urothelial cancer. The conserved cysteine and the conserved F or W are not part of the CDR3 here. The order of the fields is V gene, CDR3 protein.

V: TRBV5-4
CDR3: ASSPTIAPPYEQY

V: TRBV6-6
CDR3: ASSYSQGDTEAF

V: TRBV28
CDR3: ASSLRSGTGGGMS

V: TRBV18
CDR3: ASSADREDGYT

V: TRBV19
CDR3: ASSSGQGRDEQY

V: TRBV19
CDR3: ASSGQGSSYEQY

V: TRBV28
CDR3: ASSLGGQGRPLH

V: TRBV5-1
CDR3: ASSHGQGEETQY

V: TRBV6-6
CDR3: ASSPMTGFNQPQH

V: TRBV10-2
CDR3: ASRAGNTGELF

V: TRBV2
CDR3: AIPGGANTGELF

V: TRBV10-2
CDR3: ASSEADSSSGNTIY

V: TRBV5-6
CDR3: ASSFLSGYEQY

V: TRBV6-1
CDR3: ASSAFQGAYEQY

V: TRBV28
CDR3: AARDSFYEQY

V: TRBV4-1
CDR3: ASSLDRVYEQY

V: TRBV5-1
CDR3: ASSGGQGQETQY

V: TRBV7-6
CDR3: ASSKGLAPDTQY

V: TRBV5-1
CDR3: ASSLGGVSGADTQY

V: TRBV6-1
CDR3: ASSEGMDQGFYEQY

V: TRBV5-6
CDR3: ASSASGGGIDTQY

V: TRBV7-3
CDR3: ASSPRLAQETQY

V: TRBV28
CDR3: ASSFGTGGRN

V: TRBV25-1
CDR3: ASPRGGEELAEAF

V: TRBV5-5
CDR3: ASSLRGNTEAF

V: TRBV5-1
CDR3: ASSWGPTGTNYNEQF

V: TRBV7-6
CDR3: ASSVTQGAPPDTQY

V: TRBV7-9
CDR3: ASAFPRETQY

V: TRBV30
CDR3: ARGRGGRTDTQY

V: TRBV2
CDR3: ASSPRTGHSYNEQF

V: TRBV30
CDR3: AWRQQSYNEQF